This TCR beta chain was recorded in a study of response to subunit inactivated influenza vaccine. Study-level points and caveats: With each seasonal influenza vaccination, the authors suggested, few new T cells are recruited.

The germline V gene encodes CDR1 DFQATT and CDR2 SNEGSKA (reference sequence). There are 14 residues in the CDR3. Trimming left V 5 bases short and J 1 base short, with 14 bases between. TCRdb called the RT-PCR reads again in MiXCR, with one record for every CDR3 protein. The sample holds 600,000 to 700,000 distinct CDR3 sequences, approximately 14% seen once. In the case of this clonotype: Its cognate antigen is unknown.

The sequence derives from a man aged 50-60 years who received an inactivated influenza vaccine. The chain combines TRBV20-1 with TRBJ1-1; D is uncertain. Sequenced material: PBMCs from blood, taken around 15 days before vaccination. CDR3 region: CSAPRGSQNTEAFF. CDR3 sequence (DNA): TGCAGTGCTCCCAGAGGGTCGCAGAACACTGAAGCTTTCTTT.